This TCR beta chain emerged from a study of OX40 agonist ivuxolimab in advanced cancers. V shed 5 bases and J 6 bases; nucleotides not matched to a gene: 8. CDR1 is SGHRS and CDR2 is YFSETQ in the germline V gene. The CDR3 consists of 13 residues. This clone was counted a single time. Clones were read by immunoSEQ multiplex PCR, and TCRdb kept only the in-frame ones, dropping some. The table has 50,000 to 60,000 clones, about 85% seen once. J is TRBJ2-7 and V is TRBV5-1, with 7 bases lining up with TRBD2. The origin of this receptor is an adult with an advanced solid tumor such as melanoma, head and neck, liver or kidney cancer. The sample here was CD4+ or CD8+ T cells sorted from blood, taken in a trial of the OX40 agonist ivuxolimab. The CDR3 DNA follows: TGCGCCAGCAGGGACGGGGAGGGCCGCGAGCAGTACTTC. Amino acids: CASRDGEGREQYF.